Included here is one T cell receptor (beta chain) sequence, with context. This clone has a handful of counts. The clone's antigen remains unknown. Base qualities were left out, and no much larger clone turns up one base away. The cohort was made up of around 720 healthy bone marrow donors. At the time of sampling, all cohort members were nominally healthy, though unrecorded immune exposures were likely present. The donor was CMV seronegative and was included in the group of 352 seronegative cohort members. Every donor gave a peripheral blood sample, and the peripheral blood mononuclear cells from that sample were used for TCR beta sequencing. The Qiagen DNeasy Blood Extraction Kit was used to extract genomic DNA from the blood cell samples. Library preparation was by the immunoSEQ multiplex PCR assay. For the multiplex PCR, a mixture combining 60 forward primers for TCR Vbeta segments and 13 reverse primers for TCR Jbeta segments was used. The CDR3 region of rearranged TCR beta genes was amplified from genomic DNA by a multiplex PCR assay. The Illumina HiSeq System was used to sequence the amplified TCR beta libraries as 87-base-pair reads. The authors' analysis ran thus. A later analysis tallied 75 million to 85 million unique TCR beta chains across the 666 repertoires, and around 12 million of those chains were shared by two or more donors. To remove PCR and sequencing errors, raw reads were error-corrected and collapsed into unique sequences using a nearest-neighbor algorithm that merged closely related sequences. V, D and J gene segments were assigned by aligning CDR3 sequences to IMGT reference sequences. For a sequence to be retained, at least a six-nucleotide match to both a V gene segment and a J gene segment was required. Rearrangements were classified as productive when the CDR3 lacked stop codons and remained in frame with V and J, and all other rearrangements were classified as non-productive. CDR3 was defined according to IMGT convention as the region running from the second conserved V-encoded cysteine to the conserved J-encoded phenylalanine. In an earlier analysis of some 550 of the donors, sequences lacking an unambiguous match to a single V gene segment were excluded. In an earlier analysis of several hundred of the donors, a V segment was called functional when productive rearrangements were above 56.7%, and segregating when the standard deviation between donors exceeded 5%. A statistical classification framework was built to diagnose cytomegalovirus status from the catalog of TCR beta chain sequences. In a later analysis, V and J genes were assigned by comparing TCR nucleotide sequences against IMGT/GENE-DB human TR gene sequences. In a later analysis, CDR3 sequences and most-parsimonious VDJ recombination scenarios were assigned using the TCRdist pipeline. In a later analysis, every TCR beta chain was defined by the combination of its CDR3 amino acid sequence and its V-gene family, and reads without a unique V-gene family were dropped. A later analysis removed 500 to 650 highly shared, low-generation-probability nucleotide sequences to deal with suspected cross-contamination and a sequencing artifact. A later analysis calculated a clonal expansion index for each public chain from normalized within-repertoire ranks of inferred template counts. In a later analysis, generation probabilities were computed using a VDJ recombination model fitted to out-of-frame rearrangements, and the results were checked against IGoR. In a later analysis, hypergeometric tests were used to score TCR-TCR, TCR-HLA and TCR-CMV co-occurrence, with a repertoire-size bias correction applied to TCR pairs. A later analysis estimated false discovery rates by permuting HLA or CMV assignments 20 times. In a later analysis, co-occurring TCRs were grouped using DBSCAN, and TCRdist sequence similarity was added for clustering within HLA-allele-positive subsets. Repertoires with fewer than 30,000 or more than 120,000 public chains were left out of co-occurrence clustering, as were a handful of repertoires with anomalous nucleotide sharing. Imported from immuneACCESS, the table was reduced by TCRdb to in-frame sequences with V and J called. These copies leave out some clones; in studies compared against another copy, an unresolved V gene accounts for under half, and the cause of the remainder is not known. The DNA was the basis for D and trimming; V, J and clone size are from that table. The sample includes hundreds of thousands of clones, with approximately 80% observed a single time. Jointly, the top ten make up approximately 3.8% of the sample.

The sample originates from a study of cytomegalovirus exposure and HLA in healthy donors (dated 2017 in TCRdb). In the study overall: According to an earlier analysis of 587 of the donors, roughly 180 million T cells yielded some 120 million unique TCR beta sequences and approximately 300 Gb of sequence data. An early release that covered more than 550 HLA-typed donors contained around 300 gigabases of sequencing data and about 84 million unique TCR sequences. The genetic ancestry cluster associated with self-reported Caucasian donors included 81% of the approximately 410 genotyped donors. The aim of the study was to test whether cataloging public T cell receptors could identify signatures of past pathogen exposure. The T cell repertoires of under 700 subjects were profiled by immunosequencing and related to cytomegalovirus serostatus. In addition to the first cohort of several hundred subjects, a separate validation cohort of approximately 130 different subjects was used. To predict cytomegalovirus infection status, the study brought together high-throughput TCR immunosequencing, statistical association of individual TCRs with disease status, and machine learning. In a later analysis, previously published TCR beta repertoires from roughly 710 donors were re-analyzed and high-resolution HLA genotyping was added so that TCR occurrence patterns could be studied. In the later analysis, no new phenotypic data were used to find candidate immune exposures; instead, reliance was placed on TCR beta sequences and their occurrence across donors. An earlier analysis of 500 to 750 of the donors applied high-throughput TCR beta sequencing to assess whether each TCR beta V gene segment acted as functional or pseudogenic. Donor age, sex, ethnicity and CMV serostatus were compiled alongside the repertoire data. A later genetic analysis took genome-wide SNP genotypes for about 55% of the roughly 700 donors and used that subset as a discovery cohort. Every repertoire in the discovery cohort had been generated on one and the same sequencing platform. HLA typing covered class I and class II loci at four-digit resolution. The number of donors typed differed by locus, with 629-630 for A, B, C, DRB1 and DQB1, more than 500 for DQA1, nearly 610 for DPA1, and some 470 for DPB1. Four to six DR-DQ haplotypes were handled as single units for association and clustering because linkage in the cohort was strong. On average, around 240,000 unique TCR beta nucleotide sequences were sequenced per donor among several hundred genotyped donors of the cohort, with roughly a sixth of those sequences being non-productive.

Beyond this particular receptor, the publication reports: The 87-base-pair reads could not distinguish some IMGT-functional V segments, including TRBV6-2 and TRBV6-3, so those segments were excluded. This cohort had only TCR beta chains sequenced, and the lack of alpha or paired-chain data limited which features could be detected. In the study, around 150 TCR beta chains were listed as associated with cytomegalovirus. According to a later analysis, parvovirus B19, influenza, CMV and Epstein-Barr virus appeared linked to several top co-occurrence clusters. A few of the identified cytomegalovirus-associated TCR beta chains were confirmed in vitro to be specific for cytomegalovirus antigens. In both the original and validation cohorts, the classifier was reported to diagnose cytomegalovirus status with high specificity and sensitivity. When HLA alleles, especially DR and DQ, strongly co-occurred, TCR associations were difficult to assign to individual alleles. HLA typing was unavailable for some donors at each locus, so association tests used only the typed subset. The sequencing pipeline was judged likely to have produced a cluster of highly shared sequence variants as a technical artifact. According to a later genetic analysis, donors in an Asian-associated ancestry cluster had fewer N-insertions in productive TCRs than the approximately 670-donor mean. It was suggested by the authors that the approach could potentially be generalized to other disease states and immunological phenotypes. According to a later analysis, TCR association rates differed among HLA loci, with DRB1 alleles showing the most associated TCRs and HLA-C alleles showing the fewest. Because counts were too low, about 17 rarely observed V segments, including chromosome 9 orphons, were excluded from the earlier analysis of 500 to 700 of the donors. Across donors, most TCR sequences were observed very rarely, whereas some public TCRs were present in many individuals. Roughly uniform sequencing depth across donors was assumed in presence/absence analyses, although this assumption may not hold. Specific HLA alleles were associated with 15,000 to 20,000 TCR beta sequences at a false discovery rate of 0.05 in a later analysis. Correlated functional status among segregating V segments might reflect linkage disequilibrium, but an unknown experimental factor could not be ruled out. A further reported finding was that TCR beta sequences accurately predicted the HLA-A and HLA-B alleles for most subjects in the first cohort. An earlier analysis of 587 of the donors showed that most TCR beta V segments appeared in productive rearrangements either about 87% or about 30% of the time, which broadly matched IMGT annotations. A later analysis found that HLA-associated TCR beta chains were more clonally expanded and had lower generation probabilities than equally common non-associated chains. Immune exposure information for the cohort was limited to CMV serostatus. An association between a missense DCLRE1C variant and V-gene and J-gene trimming of TCR beta chains was found in a later genetic analysis and replicated in an independent cohort. According to a later analysis, most CMV-associated TCR beta chains appeared to be HLA-restricted, and the HLA associations seemed to be driven largely by CMV exposure.

Deletion took 2 bases off V and 7 bases off J, with a span of 15 bases between the germline ends. Inclusive of the bounding cysteine and phenylalanine, the CDR3 is 15 residues long. Of the read, only the CDR3 DNA is kept; its 45 bases are in frame from base 1. In the germline V gene, CDR1 corresponds to SGHTA and CDR2 to FQGNSA. Recombination connected TRBV7-2 to TRBJ1-5; confidence is insufficient to name the D gene. The material sequenced was PBMCs. The clonotype comes from a male donor in good health and CMV-seronegative. CDR3 region: CASSLRVSGSQPQHF. The DNA sequence reads TGTGCCAGCAGCTTACGGGTATCCGGGAGCCAGCCCCAGCATTTT.